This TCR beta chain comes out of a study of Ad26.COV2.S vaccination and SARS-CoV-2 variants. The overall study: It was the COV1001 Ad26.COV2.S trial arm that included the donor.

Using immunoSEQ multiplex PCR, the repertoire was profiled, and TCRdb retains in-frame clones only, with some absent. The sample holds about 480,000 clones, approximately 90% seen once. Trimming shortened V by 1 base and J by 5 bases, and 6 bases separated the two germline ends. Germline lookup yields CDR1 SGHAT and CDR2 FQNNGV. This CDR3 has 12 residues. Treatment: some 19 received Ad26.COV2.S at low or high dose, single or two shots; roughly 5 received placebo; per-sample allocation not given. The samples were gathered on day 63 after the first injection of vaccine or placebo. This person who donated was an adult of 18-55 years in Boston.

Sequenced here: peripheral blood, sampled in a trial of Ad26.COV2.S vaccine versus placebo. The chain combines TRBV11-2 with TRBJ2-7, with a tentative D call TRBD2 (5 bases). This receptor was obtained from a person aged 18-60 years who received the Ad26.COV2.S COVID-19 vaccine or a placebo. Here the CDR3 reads CASSLGRDEQYF. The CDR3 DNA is TGTGCCAGCAGCTTAGGGCGGGACGAGCAGTACTTC.